This record covers a single T cell receptor beta chain. Its matching antigen is unknown. The data originate from a study of Ad26.COV2.S vaccination and SARS-CoV-2 variants. Study-level background: A participant enrolled in the COV1001 Ad26.COV2.S trial arm provided the sample. Study observations and caveats: Spike-specific TCR breadth ran higher among vaccine recipients than placebo recipients.

The V end was cut by 1 base, the J end by 10 bases, with 6 bases between. This CDR3 is 11 amino acids long. Regarding treatment: 15 to 20 received Ad26.COV2.S at low or high dose, single or two shots; about 5 received placebo; per-sample allocation not given. Following the first vaccine or placebo injection, samples were taken on day 63. Within Boston, the person who donated was an adult of 18-55 years. Clones were read by immunoSEQ multiplex PCR, and TCRdb kept only the in-frame ones, dropping some. Seen here are over 400,000 clones, around 92% observed once, and the top ten hold about 1.7%. The rearrangement joins TRBV12-3 or TRBV12-4 to TRBJ2-3, with D unresolved. The TCR sequence derives from a person aged 18-60 years who received the Ad26.COV2.S COVID-19 vaccine or a placebo. Material: peripheral blood, obtained in a trial of Ad26.COV2.S vaccine versus placebo. DNA for the CDR3: TGTGCCAGCAGTTTAGGAATGGCGCAGTATTTT. Its protein is CASSLGMAQYF.